This TCR beta chain was retrieved from a study of Tregs in tolerant kidney transplant recipients. The repertoire was sequenced with immunoSEQ multiplex PCR; TCRdb's copy has only in-frame clones and lacks some. The sample consists of about 94,000 clones, 80% to 95% of them appearing once. With 0 bases clipped from V and 4 bases from J, the junction kept 5 bases outside the gene matches. Per the germline V gene, CDR1 is SGHNT and CDR2 is YENEEA. The CDR3 totals 15 residues. This clonotype originated in a human donor who received a combined kidney and bone marrow transplant. Specimen: CD4+ T cells from blood, collected before the transplant. The rearrangement joins TRBV11-3 to TRBJ2-5; 7 positions match TRBD2. The DNA of the CDR3 is TGTGCCAGCAGCTTAGAAGGCGGGAGAGGAGAGACCCAGTACTTC. Its translation is CASSLEGGRGETQYF.